One sample yielded the 5 T cell receptor beta chains listed below, sequenced in a study of blood T cell repertoires in COVID-19. The method was immunoSEQ multiplex PCR; TCRdb's version includes in-frame clones alone and lacks a portion of them. The table includes 150,000 to 200,000 clones, 86% detected once. Sequenced sample: peripheral blood. Receptors were obtained from a young man with acute or convalescent COVID-19.

V is TRBV30 and J is TRBJ1-2, with TRBD1 as a possible D gene (6 bases). This CDR3 is built from 14 residues. V was pared by 0 bases and J by 7 bases, with 15 bases between. Germline CDR1 GTSNPN, CDR2 SVGIG (reference sequence). Written as DNA, the CDR3 is TGTGCCTGGAGTGTCATACAGGGAGTTGGTGGCTACACCTTC. It specifies CAWSVIQGVGGYTF.

The rearrangement uses TRBV5-1 and TRBJ1-2, with D perhaps matching TRBD1 (6 bases). V lost 5 bases and J lost 8, with 19 bases in between. The CDR3 contains 14 residues. CDR1 is SGHRS, CDR2 YFSETQ, per germline. The CDR3 reads CASSSGGAERGYTF. CDR3 sequence (DNA): TGCGCCAGCAGTTCTGGGGGCGCGGAGCGCGGCTACACCTTC.

The V call is TRBV5-1, the J call TRBJ2-5, with 7 bases fitting TRBD2. The CDR3 is 14 residues long. Germline-derived CDR1 and CDR2 are SGHRS and YFSETQ. J lost 2 bases, V lost 1 base, and 2 bases had no gene match. As DNA, the CDR3 is TGCGCCAGCAGCTTGACTAGCGCACAAGAGACCCAGTACTTC. Encoded protein: CASSLTSAQETQYF.

This clone was counted a single time. This sequence joins TRBV7-9 and TRBJ1-2; the D gene is possibly TRBD1 (6 bases). This CDR3 spans 11 amino acids. The germline V gene has CDR1 SEHNR and CDR2 FQNEAQ (reference sequence). V dropped 5 bases and J dropped 7 bases, with 8 bases sitting between them. The CDR3 DNA is TGTGCCAGCAGCACACAGGGTGGCTACACCTTC. Translating gives CASSTQGGYTF.

The J gene is TRBJ1-5, the V gene TRBV5-8; perhaps TRBD1 as D (5 bases). V dropped 4 bases and J dropped 4 bases, with 30 bases sitting between them. The CDR3 spans 20 residues. From germline, CDR1 is SGHTS and CDR2 YDEGEE. CDR3 in amino acids: CASSMADRSFTQTKNQPQHF. The CDR3 bases are TGTGCCAGCAGCATGGCAGACAGATCGTTCACACAAACGAAGAATCAGCCCCAGCATTTT.